This T cell receptor (beta chain) was recorded in a study of cytomegalovirus exposure and HLA in healthy donors. The PCR made use of 60 Vbeta and 13 Jbeta primers. TCRdb keeps only in-frame clones here, not all; method: immunoSEQ multiplex PCR. The sample consists of 35,000 to 40,000 clones, more than 50% of them appearing once. V lost 0 bases, J lost 2 bases, and 20 bases stayed unmatched. CDR1 and CDR2 (germline): GTSNPN, SVGIG (reference sequence). This CDR3 has 21 amino acids. Sequencing input: PBMCs. The V and J genes are TRBV30 and TRBJ1-5; 9 nucleotides match TRBD1. The TCR was taken from a woman aged 40-49 years in good health and CMV-seropositive. The DNA for the CDR3 is TGTGCCTGGAGTGTACACCCCCCCGGACAGGGGTCGTTTGTCGGCAATCAGCCCCAGCATTTT. Amino acids: CAWSVHPPGQGSFVGNQPQHF.